Below, 16 T cell receptor beta chains from the same sample are listed, as sequenced in a study of blood T cell repertoires in COVID-19. TCRdb's table, derived via immunoSEQ multiplex PCR, lists solely in-frame clones and lacks some. The sample lists 200,000 to 300,000 clones; more than 75% were seen once. The material sequenced was peripheral blood. These receptors came from a man at least 80 years old with acute or convalescent COVID-19.

The chain couples TRBV12-5 to TRBJ1-2; no clear D gene. CDR1 is LGHNT, CDR2 FRNRAP, per germline. V was pared by 2 bases and J by 4 bases, with 14 bases between. The CDR3 has 15 residues. In nucleotides, the CDR3 is TGTGCTAGTGGTTTGACGGGATCGCTTGGCTATGGCTACACCTTC. Amino acid sequence: CASGLTGSLGYGYTF.

This clone is a singleton in its sample. The V call is TRBV28, the J call TRBJ2-7, with 9 nucleotides matching TRBD2. Germline lookup yields CDR1 MDHEN and CDR2 SYDVKM. This CDR3 spans 13 amino acids. The ends lost 6 bases at V and 2 bases at J; junction bases unmatched: 2. For the CDR3, the DNA is TGTGCCAGCAGACCTAGCGGGACCTACGAGCAGTACTTC. It codes for CASRPSGTYEQYF.

The chain links TRBV15 to TRBJ1-5, with a weak D call TRBD1 (6 bases). Per the germline V gene, CDR1 is LNHNV and CDR2 is YYDKDF (reference sequence). The CDR3 is 15 amino acids. Trimming took off 4 bases at V and 4 bases at J, with 14 bases between the two ends. CDR3 region: CATSTALDRNQPQHF. The CDR3 DNA reads TGTGCCACCAGCACCGCCTTGGACAGAAATCAGCCCCAGCATTTT.

The chain employs TRBV24-1 and TRBJ2-1; 10 bases line up with TRBD2. The V gene's germline CDR1 is KGHDR and CDR2 SFDVKD. The CDR3 length is 19 residues. Trimming cost V 5 bases and J 0 bases; bases outside gene matches: 12. The CDR3 DNA reads TGTGCCACCAGTGGTGTAGCGGGAGGTGGGGGATTCTCCTACAATGAGCAGTTCTTC. Translating it yields CATSGVAGGGGFSYNEQFF.

CDR3 protein: CATRGVNNEQFF. The CDR3 DNA reads TGTGCCACCAGAGGGGTCAACAATGAGCAGTTCTTC. The V gene is TRBV12-3 or TRBV12-4, the J gene TRBJ2-1; tentatively, D is TRBD1 or TRBD2 (5 bases each). This CDR3 is built from 12 residues. Between the trimmed V and J ends, which lost 10 bases and 5 bases, there was a span of 12 bases.

This clone was detected only once. The genes are TRBV7-2 and TRBJ1-5, with TRBD1 identical over 9 bases. Germline loops: CDR1 SGHTA, CDR2 FQGNSA. With V trimmed by 1 base and J by 10 bases, 5 bases remained unmatched. The CDR3 loop spans 14 amino acids. The DNA for the CDR3 is TGTGCCAGCAGCTTAGTGGGACAGGGAAACCCCCAGCATTTT. This encodes CASSLVGQGNPQHF.

V usage is TRBV5-4 and J usage is TRBJ2-1, with TRBD2 matching 10 bases. Germline V CDR1 and CDR2: SGHNT, YYREEE (reference sequence). The CDR3 length is 15 residues. Trimming cost V 1 base and J 7 bases; bases outside gene matches: 5. The CDR3 coding sequence is TGTGCCAGCAGCTTGTTTGGACTAGCGGTTAATGAGCAGTTCTTC. Protein: CASSLFGLAVNEQFF.

CDR3 loop: CASFGSPGTRSHEQFF. As DNA, the CDR3 is TGTGCCAGCTTTGGATCTCCCGGGACTAGAAGTCATGAGCAGTTCTTC. The chain combines TRBV28 with TRBJ2-1; the match to TRBD2 covers 8 bases. Germline values: CDR1 MDHEN, CDR2 SYDVKM. This CDR3 is built from 16 residues. The J segment lost 8 bases and the V segment lost 8 bases, leaving 17 bases of the junction unmatched.

The rearrangement uses TRBV28 and TRBJ2-6; 8 bases align to TRBD1. CDR1 is MDHEN and CDR2 is SYDVKM in the germline V gene. The CDR3 consists of 17 residues. The J segment lost 0 bases and the V segment lost 9 bases, leaving 10 bases of the junction unmatched. The CDR3 bases are TGTGCCAGTGAACTTGCAGGGGGCCTCTCTGGGGCCAACGTCCTGACTTTC. Encoded protein: CASELAGGLSGANVLTF.

The chain uses TRBV6-6 and TRBJ1-1, with D uncertain. V lost 0 bases and J 6 bases, leaving 8 bases between the germline ends. CDR1 and CDR2 from the germline V gene are MNHNY and SVGAGI (reference sequence). CDR3 length: 13 residues. The CDR3 DNA sequence: TGTGCCAGCAGTTACTCGTCGGAGGCTGAAGCTTTCTTT. Translated: CASSYSSEAEAFF.

This clone was counted only a few times. The chain uses TRBV7-8 and TRBJ1-2; possibly TRBD1 for D (6 bases). Trimming removed 5 bases from V and 2 bases from J, with 9 bases in between. CDR1 and CDR2 (germline): SGHVS, FQNEAQ. This CDR3 contains 13 residues. CDR3 loop: CASSTQGNYGYTF. The CDR3 bases are TGTGCCAGCAGCACACAGGGAAACTATGGCTACACCTTC.

The count of this clone is one. CDR3 protein: CASSLPGQTPFEQYF. The CDR3 nucleotides read TGTGCCAGCAGCTTGCCGGGACAGACCCCATTCGAGCAGTACTTC. V and J are TRBV5-8 and TRBJ2-7; 7 positions match TRBD1. The CDR3 runs 15 residues. V shed 1 base, J shed 6 bases, and the junction held 10 bases outside the gene matches. Germline lookup yields CDR1 SGHTS and CDR2 YDEGEE.

V gene TRBV28 combines with J gene TRBJ1-1, with D perhaps matching TRBD1 (6 bases). This CDR3 has 13 residues. The germline V gene encodes CDR1 MDHEN and CDR2 SYDVKM. V gave up 4 bases and J gave up 4 bases, with 10 bases separating them. In DNA form, the CDR3 reads TGTGCCAGCAGTTGGGTGACAGGCACTGAAGCTTTCTTT. Its protein product is CASSWVTGTEAFF.

Written as DNA, the CDR3 is TGTGCCAGCAGCCCCAGGACAGCCCGGAATCAGCCCCAGCATTTT. Translating gives CASSPRTARNQPQHF. This chain uses TRBV6-5 with TRBJ1-5, with D possibly matching TRBD1 (6 bases). Trimming removed 6 bases from V and 4 bases from J, with 16 bases in between. In germline, CDR1 is MNHEY, CDR2 SVGAGI. The CDR3 extends over 15 amino acids.

The chain recombines TRBV14 with TRBJ1-1, with TRBD1 matching 9 bases. V shed 4 bases and J 3 bases; nucleotides not matched to a gene: 6. The CDR3 totals 15 residues. Germline assignment: CDR1 SGHDN and CDR2 FVKESK. CDR3 DNA: TGTGCCAGCAGCCTTCGGACAGGGGCATACACTGAAGCTTTCTTT. This translates into CASSLRTGAYTEAFF.

Here the CDR3 reads CASSLVSGILTDTQYF. CDR3 sequence (DNA): TGTGCCAGCAGCTTAGTATCGGGAATACTGACAGATACGCAGTATTTT. V and J are TRBV11-2 and TRBJ2-3, with D perhaps matching TRBD2 (5 bases). Germline V gene lookup returns CDR1 SGHAT and CDR2 FQNNGV. V lost 1 base to trimming and J lost 3 bases, with 14 bases between them. This CDR3 has 16 amino acids.